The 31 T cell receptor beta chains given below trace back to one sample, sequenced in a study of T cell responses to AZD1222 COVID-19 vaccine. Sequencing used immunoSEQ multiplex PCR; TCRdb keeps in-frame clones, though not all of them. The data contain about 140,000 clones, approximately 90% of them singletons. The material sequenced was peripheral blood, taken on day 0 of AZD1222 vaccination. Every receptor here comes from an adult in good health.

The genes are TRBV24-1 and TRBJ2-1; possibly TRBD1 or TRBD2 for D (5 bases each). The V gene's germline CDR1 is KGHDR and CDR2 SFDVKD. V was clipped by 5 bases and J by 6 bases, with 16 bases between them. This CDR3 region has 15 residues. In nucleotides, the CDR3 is TGTGCCACCAGTGCTCTTCGAGGGACCCCCAATGAGCAGTTCTTC. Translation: CATSALRGTPNEQFF.

CDR3 loop: CVRSFGPPPPNYQETQYF. CDR3 DNA sequence: TGTGTCAGAAGCTTTGGGCCACCACCTCCGAATTACCAAGAGACCCAGTACTTC. The genes are TRBV7-5 and TRBJ2-5; the table's D gene call, TRBD1, was not cross checked with the DNA. TRBV7-5 is recorded as a pseudogene. This CDR3 has 18 residues.

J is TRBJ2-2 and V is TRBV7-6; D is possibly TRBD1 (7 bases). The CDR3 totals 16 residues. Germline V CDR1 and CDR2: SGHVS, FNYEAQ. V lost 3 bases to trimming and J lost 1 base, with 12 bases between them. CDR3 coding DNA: TGTGCCAGCAGCTTGGAGGGGGCTGGGAACACCGGGGAGCTGTTTTTT. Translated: CASSLEGAGNTGELFF.

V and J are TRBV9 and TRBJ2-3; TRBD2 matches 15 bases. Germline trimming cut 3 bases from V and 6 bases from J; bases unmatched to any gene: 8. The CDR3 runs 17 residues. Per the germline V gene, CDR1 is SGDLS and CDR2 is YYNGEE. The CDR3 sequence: CASSAGLAGGMRDTQYF. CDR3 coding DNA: TGTGCCAGCAGCGCGGGACTAGCGGGGGGTATGAGGGATACGCAGTATTTT.

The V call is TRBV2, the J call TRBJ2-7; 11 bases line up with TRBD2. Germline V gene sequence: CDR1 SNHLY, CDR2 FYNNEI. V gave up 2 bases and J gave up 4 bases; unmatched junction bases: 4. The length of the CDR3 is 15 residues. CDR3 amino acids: CASSEPTSGVYEQYF. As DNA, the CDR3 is TGTGCCAGCAGTGAACCGACTAGCGGGGTTTACGAGCAGTACTTC. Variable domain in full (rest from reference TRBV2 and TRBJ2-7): EPEVTQTPSHQVTQMGQEVILRCVPISNHLYFYWYRQILGQKVEFLVSFYNNEISEKSEIFDDQFSVERPDGSNFTLKIRSTKLEDSAMYFCASSEPTSGVYEQYFGPGTRLTVT.

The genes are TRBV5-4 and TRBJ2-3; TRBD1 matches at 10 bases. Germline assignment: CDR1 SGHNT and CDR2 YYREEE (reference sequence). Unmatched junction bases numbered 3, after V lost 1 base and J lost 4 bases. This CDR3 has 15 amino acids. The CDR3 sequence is CASSLRTGGADTQYF. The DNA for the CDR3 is TGTGCCAGCAGCTTGAGGACAGGGGGTGCAGATACGCAGTATTTT.

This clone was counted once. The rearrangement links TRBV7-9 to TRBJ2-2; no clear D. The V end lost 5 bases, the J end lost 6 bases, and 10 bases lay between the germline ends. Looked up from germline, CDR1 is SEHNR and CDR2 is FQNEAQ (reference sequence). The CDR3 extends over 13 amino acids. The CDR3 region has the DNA TGTGCCAGCAGCCCCGCCATCTCCGGGGAGCTGTTTTTT. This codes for CASSPAISGELFF.

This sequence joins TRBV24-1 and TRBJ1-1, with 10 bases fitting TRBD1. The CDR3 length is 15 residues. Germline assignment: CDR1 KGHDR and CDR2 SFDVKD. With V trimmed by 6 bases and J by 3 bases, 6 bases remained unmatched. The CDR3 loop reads CATSSTGGLHTEAFF. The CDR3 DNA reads TGTGCCACCAGTTCGACAGGGGGCTTGCACACTGAAGCTTTCTTT.

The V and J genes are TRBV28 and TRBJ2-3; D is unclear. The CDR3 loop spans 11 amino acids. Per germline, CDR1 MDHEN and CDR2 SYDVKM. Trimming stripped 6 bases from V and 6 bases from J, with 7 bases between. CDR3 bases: TGTGCCAGCAGATCCAGGGATACGCAGTATTTT. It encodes CASRSRDTQYF.

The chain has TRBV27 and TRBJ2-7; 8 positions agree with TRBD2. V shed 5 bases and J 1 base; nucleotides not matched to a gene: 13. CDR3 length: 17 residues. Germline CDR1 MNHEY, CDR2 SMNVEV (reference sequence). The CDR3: CASSRNNPGLASYEQYF. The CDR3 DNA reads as TGTGCCAGCAGTCGAAACAACCCTGGACTAGCATCCTACGAGCAGTACTTC.

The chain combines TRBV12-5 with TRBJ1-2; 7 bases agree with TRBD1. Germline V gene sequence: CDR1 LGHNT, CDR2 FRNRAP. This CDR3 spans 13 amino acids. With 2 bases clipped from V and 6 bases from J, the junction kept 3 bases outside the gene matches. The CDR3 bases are TGTGCTAGTGGTTTGTACGACAGGGATGGCTACACCTTC. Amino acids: CASGLYDRDGYTF.

The CDR3 bases are TGTGCCAGCAGTTTGTTGGGCCCCACCGGGGAGCTGTTTTTT. Translating it yields CASSLLGPTGELFF. The chain links TRBV6-2 or TRBV6-3 to TRBJ2-2; D is uncertain. Per the germline V gene, CDR1 is MNHEY and CDR2 is SVGEGT. The CDR3 runs to 14 residues. Trimming removed 4 bases from V and 4 bases from J, with 10 bases in between.

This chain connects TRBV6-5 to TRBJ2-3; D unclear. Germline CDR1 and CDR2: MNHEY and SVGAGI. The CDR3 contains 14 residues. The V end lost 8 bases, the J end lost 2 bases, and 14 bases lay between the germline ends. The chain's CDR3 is CASGKSWNTDTQYF. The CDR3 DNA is TGTGCCAGCGGGAAGAGTTGGAACACAGATACGCAGTATTTT.

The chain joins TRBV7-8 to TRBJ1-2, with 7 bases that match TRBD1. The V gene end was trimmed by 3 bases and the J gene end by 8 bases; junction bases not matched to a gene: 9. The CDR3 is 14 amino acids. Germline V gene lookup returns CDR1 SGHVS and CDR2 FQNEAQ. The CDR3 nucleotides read TGTGCCAGCAGCTTTTCCAGGGGGACGGAGGGCTACACCTTC. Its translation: CASSFSRGTEGYTF.

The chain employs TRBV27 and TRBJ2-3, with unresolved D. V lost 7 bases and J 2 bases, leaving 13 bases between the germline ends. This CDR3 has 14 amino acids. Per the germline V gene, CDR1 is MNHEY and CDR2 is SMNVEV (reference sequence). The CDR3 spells CASTVRPHTDTQYF. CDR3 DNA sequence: TGTGCCAGCACCGTGCGGCCACACACAGATACGCAGTATTTT.

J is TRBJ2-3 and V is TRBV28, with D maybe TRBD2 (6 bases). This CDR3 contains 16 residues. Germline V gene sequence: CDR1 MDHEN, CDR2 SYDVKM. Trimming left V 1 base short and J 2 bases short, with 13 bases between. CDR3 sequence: CASSLYTGGYTDTQYF. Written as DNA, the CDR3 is TGTGCCAGCAGTTTATACACCGGGGGATACACAGATACGCAGTATTTT.

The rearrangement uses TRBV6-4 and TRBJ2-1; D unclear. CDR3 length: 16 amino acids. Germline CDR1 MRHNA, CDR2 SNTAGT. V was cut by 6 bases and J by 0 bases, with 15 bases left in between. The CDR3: CASSPSHGVSYNEQFF. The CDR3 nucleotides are TGTGCCAGCAGCCCCAGCCATGGAGTCTCCTACAATGAGCAGTTCTTC.

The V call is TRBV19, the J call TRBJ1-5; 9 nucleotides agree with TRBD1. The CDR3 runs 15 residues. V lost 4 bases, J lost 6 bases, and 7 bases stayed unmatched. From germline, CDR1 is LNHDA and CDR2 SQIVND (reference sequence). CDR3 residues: CASSKGQGLGQPQHF. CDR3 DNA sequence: TGTGCCAGTAGTAAGGGACAGGGTCTTGGTCAGCCCCAGCATTTT.

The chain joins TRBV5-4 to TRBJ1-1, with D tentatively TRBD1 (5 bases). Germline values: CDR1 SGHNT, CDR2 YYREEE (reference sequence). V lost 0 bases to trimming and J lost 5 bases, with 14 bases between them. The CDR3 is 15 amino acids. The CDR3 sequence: CASSLGAGGRTEAFF. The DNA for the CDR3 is TGTGCCAGCAGCTTGGGTGCCGGGGGTCGGACTGAAGCTTTCTTT.

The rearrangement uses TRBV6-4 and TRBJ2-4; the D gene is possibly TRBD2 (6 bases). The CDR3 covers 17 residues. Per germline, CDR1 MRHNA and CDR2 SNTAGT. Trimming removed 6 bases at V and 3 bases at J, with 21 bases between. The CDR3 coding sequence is TGTGCCAGCAGACCGGAGGGCGGGATGCAGGGCAAAAACATTCAGTACTTC. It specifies CASRPEGGMQGKNIQYF.

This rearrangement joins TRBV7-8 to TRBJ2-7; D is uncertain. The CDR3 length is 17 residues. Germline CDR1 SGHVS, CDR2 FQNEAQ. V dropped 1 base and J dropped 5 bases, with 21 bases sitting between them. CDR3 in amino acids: CASSLDGSVLVPHEQYF. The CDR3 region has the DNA TGTGCCAGCAGCTTAGACGGTTCGGTACTCGTGCCCCACGAGCAGTACTTC.

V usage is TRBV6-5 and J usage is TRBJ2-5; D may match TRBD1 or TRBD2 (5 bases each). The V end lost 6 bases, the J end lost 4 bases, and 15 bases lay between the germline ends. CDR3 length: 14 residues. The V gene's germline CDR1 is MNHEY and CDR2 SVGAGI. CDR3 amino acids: CASRLRGVVETQYF. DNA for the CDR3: TGTGCCAGCAGACTTAGGGGAGTGGTAGAGACCCAGTACTTC.

The CDR3 sequence is CASSFLYQETQYF. The CDR3 DNA reads TGTGCCAGCAGCTTCCTGTACCAAGAGACCCAGTACTTC. The chain joins TRBV6-2 or TRBV6-3 to TRBJ2-5; D not resolved. This CDR3 has 13 residues. The germline V gene encodes CDR1 MNHEY and CDR2 SVGEGT. With 6 bases removed from V and 0 bases from J, the gap between germline ends came to 8 bases.

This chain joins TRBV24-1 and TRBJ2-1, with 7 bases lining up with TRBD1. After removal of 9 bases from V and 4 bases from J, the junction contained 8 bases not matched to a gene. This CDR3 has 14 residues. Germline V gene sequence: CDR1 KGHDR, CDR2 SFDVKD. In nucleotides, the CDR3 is TGTGCCACCGGCCCCCCAGGGGGATACAATGAGCAGTTCTTC. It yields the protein CATGPPGGYNEQFF.

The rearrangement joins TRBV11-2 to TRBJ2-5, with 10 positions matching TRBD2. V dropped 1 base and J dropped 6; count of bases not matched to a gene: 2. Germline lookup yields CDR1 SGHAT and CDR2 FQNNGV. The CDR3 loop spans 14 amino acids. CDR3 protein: CASSLGTSGKTQYF. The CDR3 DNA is TGTGCCAGCAGCTTAGGTACTAGCGGGAAGACCCAGTACTTC.

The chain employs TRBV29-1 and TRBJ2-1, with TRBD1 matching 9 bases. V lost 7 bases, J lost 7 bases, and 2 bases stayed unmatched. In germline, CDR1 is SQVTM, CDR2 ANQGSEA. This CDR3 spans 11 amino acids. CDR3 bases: TGCAGCGGAGGACAGGGGAATGAGCAGTTCTTC. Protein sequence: CSGGQGNEQFF.

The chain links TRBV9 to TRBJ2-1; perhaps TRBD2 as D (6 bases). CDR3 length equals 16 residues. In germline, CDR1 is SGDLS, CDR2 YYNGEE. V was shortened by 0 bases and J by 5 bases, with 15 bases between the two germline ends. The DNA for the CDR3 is TGTGCCAGCAGCGTAGGGGCGGGAAGTTGGGACAATGAGCAGTTCTTC. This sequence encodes CASSVGAGSWDNEQFF.

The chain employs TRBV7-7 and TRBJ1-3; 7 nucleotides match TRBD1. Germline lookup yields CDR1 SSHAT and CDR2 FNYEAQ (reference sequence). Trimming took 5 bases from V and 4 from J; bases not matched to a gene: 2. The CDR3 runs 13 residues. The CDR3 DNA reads TGTGCCAGCAGCCCGGACAGGGGAAACACCATATATTTT. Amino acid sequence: CASSPDRGNTIYF. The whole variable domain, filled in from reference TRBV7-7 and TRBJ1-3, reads GAGVSQSPRYKVTKRGQDVTLRCDPISSHATLYWYQQALGQGPEFLTYFNYEAQPDKSGLPSDRFSAERPEGSISTLTIQRTEQRDSAMYRCASSPDRGNTIYFGEGSWLTVV.

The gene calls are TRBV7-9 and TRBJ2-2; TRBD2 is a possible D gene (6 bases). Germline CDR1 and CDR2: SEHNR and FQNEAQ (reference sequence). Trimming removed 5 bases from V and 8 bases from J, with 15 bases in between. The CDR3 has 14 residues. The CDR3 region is CASSLQLATGELFF. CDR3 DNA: TGTGCCAGCAGCCTCCAACTAGCAACAGGGGAGCTGTTTTTT.

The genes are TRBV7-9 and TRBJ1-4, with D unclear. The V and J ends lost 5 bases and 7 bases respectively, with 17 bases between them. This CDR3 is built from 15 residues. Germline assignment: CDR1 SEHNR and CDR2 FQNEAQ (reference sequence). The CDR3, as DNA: TGTGCCAGCAGCCCGCGGGCCGAAGGAGGTGAAAAACTGTTTTTT. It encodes CASSPRAEGGEKLFF.

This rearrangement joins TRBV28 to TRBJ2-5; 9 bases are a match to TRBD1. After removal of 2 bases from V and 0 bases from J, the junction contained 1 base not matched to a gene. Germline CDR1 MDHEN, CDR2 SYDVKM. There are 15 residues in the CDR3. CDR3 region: CASSLGTGYQETQYF. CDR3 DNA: TGTGCCAGCAGTTTAGGGACAGGGTACCAAGAGACCCAGTACTTC.